This entry lists 26 T cell receptor beta chains sequenced from one sample in a study of T cells in narcolepsy. Produced via immunoSEQ multiplex PCR; TCRdb's table is partial and in-frame only. The top ten clones hold 1.2% of a sample with around 31,000 clones, around 80% of them seen once. Sequencing was performed on CD45RA- memory CD4+ T cells from PBMCs. The receptors come from a human donor with narcolepsy.

CDR3 in DNA: TGCGCCAGCAGCCTTAACCGGGACAGCTATAATTCACCCCTCCACTTT. Protein sequence: CASSLNRDSYNSPLHF. The rearrangement links TRBV4-1 to TRBJ1-6; 7 nucleotides align to TRBD1. Germline V gene data show CDR1 as MGHRA and CDR2 as YSYEKL. J was trimmed by 3 bases and V by 4 bases; bases with no gene match: 6. CDR3 size: 16 residues.

This clone occurred a few times. The chain joins TRBV5-4 to TRBJ2-3; 10 nucleotides line up with TRBD2. The germline V gene encodes CDR1 SGHNT and CDR2 YYREEE (reference sequence). The CDR3 has 15 residues. V gave up 0 bases and J gave up 3 bases; unmatched junction bases: 1. CDR3 sequence (DNA): TGTGCCAGCAGCTTGGATAGCGGGAGGACAGATACGCAGTATTTT. It specifies CASSLDSGRTDTQYF.

The sample holds a few counts of this clone. V and J are TRBV7-9 and TRBJ1-4, with D possibly matching TRBD1 (6 bases). The CDR3 has 15 amino acids. CDR1 and CDR2 (germline): SEHNR, FQNEAQ (reference sequence). V was cut by 1 base and J by 8 bases, with 14 bases left in between. The CDR3 DNA is TGTGCCAGCAGCTTAGTCGGCAGGGGCCACGAAAAACTGTTTTTT. Amino acid sequence: CASSLVGRGHEKLFF.

This clone was picked up one time. This chain uses TRBV21-1 with TRBJ1-5. TRBV21-1 is a pseudogene segment. This CDR3 contains 15 residues. The CDR3 loop reads CASSKEGTQRQPQHF. The DNA of the CDR3 is TGTGCCAGCAGCAAAGAGGGGACCCAGAGACAGCCCCAGCATTTT.

The rearrangement uses TRBV6-6 and TRBJ1-5, with D perhaps TRBD1 (5 bases). CDR3 length equals 14 residues. The germline V gene has CDR1 MNHNY and CDR2 SVGAGI (reference sequence). Trimming cost V 2 bases and J 6 bases, with 11 bases left between them. CDR3 region: CASSYPTDSQPQHF. The DNA for the CDR3 is TGTGCCAGCAGTTACCCGACAGACAGTCAGCCCCAGCATTTT.

V usage is TRBV9 and J usage is TRBJ2-5, with 7 bases lining up with TRBD1. The DNA end lines up better with TRBJ2-7; the J call may be wrong. This CDR3 has 17 amino acids. CDR1 SGDLS and CDR2 YYNGEE come from the germline V gene. CDR3 residues: CASSVSVVPTGKYEQYF. The DNA of the CDR3 is TGTGCCAGCAGCGTATCCGTAGTTCCGACAGGGAAGTACGAGCAGTACTTC.

The chain joins TRBV10-3 to TRBJ2-7, with 7 bases identical to TRBD1. The junction had 22 bases not matched to a gene; V was cut back by 8 bases and J by 6 bases. The CDR3 sequence is 17 residues long. Per the germline V gene, CDR1 is ENHRY and CDR2 is SYGVKD. In DNA, the CDR3 is TGTGCCATCTCCCCCTCCTTGGTGACAGGGAAAGTACGCGAGCAGTACTTC. This sequence encodes CAISPSLVTGKVREQYF.

This clone was recorded only once. This chain uses TRBV27 with TRBJ1-2; 8 bases match TRBD1. Per the germline V gene, CDR1 is MNHEY and CDR2 is SMNVEV (reference sequence). The CDR3 runs to 13 residues. V was clipped by 7 bases and J by 11 bases; unmatched bases: 12. As DNA, the CDR3 is TGTGCCAGCAAGATGACAGGGGACGGACCTTACACCTTC. Translation: CASKMTGDGPYTF.

The chain links TRBV7-3 to TRBJ1-2; D not certain. The CDR3 length is 13 residues. Germline lookup yields CDR1 SGHTA and CDR2 FQGTGA. Between the trimmed V and J ends, which lost 1 base and 8 bases, there was a span of 11 bases. This CDR3 is CASSLNSGQGYTF. Here the CDR3 DNA reads TGTGCCAGCAGCTTAAACTCCGGCCAAGGCTACACCTTC.

The chain has TRBV7-8 and TRBJ1-2; D is unresolved. This CDR3 contains 14 residues. Trimming pared 2 bases from V and 5 bases from J, leaving 12 bases between. Germline CDR1 is SGHVS and CDR2 is FQNEAQ. The CDR3 DNA reads as TGTGCCAGCAGCTTACGGGCAGGATTATATGGCTACACCTTC. Its protein product is CASSLRAGLYGYTF.

The rearrangement uses TRBV5-1 and TRBJ2-2, with 11 bases lining up with TRBD2. This CDR3 contains 16 residues. V was clipped by 4 bases and J by 7 bases; unmatched bases: 9. Germline CDR1 SGHRS, CDR2 YFSETQ. The DNA of the CDR3 is TGCGCCAGCAGCACCCAACTAGCGGGAGCGGGCGGGGAGCTGTTTTTT. Its translation: CASSTQLAGAGGELFF. Together with reference TRBV5-1 and TRBJ2-2, the CDR3 gives the full variable domain: KAGVTQTPRYLIKTRGQQVTLSCSPISGHRSVSWYQQTPGQGLQFLFEYFSETQRNKGNFPGRFSGRQFSNSRSEMNVSTLELGDSALYLCASSTQLAGAGGELFFGEGSRLTVL.

This chain joins TRBV6-1 and TRBJ2-6; tentatively, D is TRBD2 (6 bases). Germline V CDR1 and CDR2: MNHNS, SASEGT. V lost 2 bases, J lost 2 bases, and 16 bases lay in between. The CDR3 covers 18 residues. CDR3 coding DNA: TGTGCCAGCAGTGAACACGGGACTGCCTTCGCTGGGGCCAACGTCCTGACTTTC. Amino acid sequence: CASSEHGTAFAGANVLTF.

This clone appeared a single time. This chain joins TRBV6-5 and TRBJ2-7; no clear D gene. Germline V gives CDR1 MNHEY, CDR2 SVGAGI. The CDR3 totals 14 residues. V gave up 0 bases and J gave up 2 bases, with 8 bases separating them. CDR3 amino acids: CASSYSRRTYEQYF. DNA for the CDR3: TGTGCCAGCAGTTACTCAAGGAGAACCTACGAGCAGTACTTC.

J is TRBJ2-4 and V is TRBV11-2; possibly TRBD2 for D (6 bases). Germline values: CDR1 SGHAT, CDR2 FQNNGV. Between the trimmed V and J ends, which lost 3 bases and 3 bases, there was a span of 12 bases. This CDR3 contains 15 residues. In DNA form, the CDR3 reads TGTGCCAGCAGCTTGGGCGGGATCGGCAAAAACATTCAGTACTTC. As protein: CASSLGGIGKNIQYF.

The rearrangement joins TRBV7-3 to TRBJ1-1, with D tentatively TRBD1 (5 bases). V was pared by 2 bases and J by 7 bases, with 11 bases between. The CDR3 consists of 13 residues. From germline, CDR1 is SGHTA and CDR2 FQGTGA. CDR3 nucleotide sequence: TGTGCCAGCAGCTTAGATCGGGGGTTTGAAGCTTTCTTT. Translating it yields CASSLDRGFEAFF.

This chain links TRBV29-1 with TRBJ2-2; 7 positions match TRBD1. The CDR3 extends over 16 amino acids. J gave up 5 bases and V 6 bases, and 15 bases lay outside the gene matches. Per the germline V gene, CDR1 is SQVTM and CDR2 is ANQGSEA. The CDR3 protein is CSVETGVPTGTGELFF. Here the CDR3 DNA reads TGCAGCGTAGAAACAGGGGTCCCCACTGGTACCGGGGAGCTGTTTTTT.

This clone turned up a few times. The V gene is TRBV4-1, the J gene TRBJ1-3; tentative D call: TRBD1 (6 bases). The germline V and J ends were trimmed by 5 bases and 4 bases, with 15 bases remaining between them. There are 15 residues in the CDR3. The germline V gene has CDR1 MGHRA and CDR2 YSYEKL. CDR3 in DNA: TGCGCCAGCAGCGGCCGGTGGGGGCAAGGAAACACCATATATTTT. Translation: CASSGRWGQGNTIYF.

The rearrangement joins TRBV2 to TRBJ1-5, with 7 bases matching TRBD1. Germline V gene data show CDR1 as SNHLY and CDR2 as FYNNEI. This CDR3 has 15 residues. Unmatched junction bases numbered 6, after V lost 6 bases and J lost 1 base. The CDR3 DNA sequence: TGTGCCAGCAGCGGTTTGACAGGGAGCAATCAGCCCCAGCATTTT. Translated, it gives CASSGLTGSNQPQHF.

The rearrangement joins TRBV5-6 to TRBJ2-1; 11 nucleotides match TRBD2. This CDR3 has 18 residues. Germline V gene sequence: CDR1 SGHDT, CDR2 YYEEEE. V was clipped by 6 bases and J by 3 bases; unmatched bases: 14. DNA for the CDR3: TGTGCCAGCACACTTTTAGCGGGGGGGCCCAGATTCTACAATGAGCAGTTCTTC. It specifies CASTLLAGGPRFYNEQFF. Full variable domain (outside the CDR3, taken from reference TRBV5-6 and TRBJ2-1): DAGVTQSPTHLIKTRGQQVTLRCSPKSGHDTVSWYQQALGQGPQFIFQYYEEEERQRGNFPDRFSGHQFPNYSSELNVNALLLGDSALYLCASTLLAGGPRFYNEQFFGPGTRLTVL.

The chain employs TRBV19 and TRBJ1-5; tentatively, D is TRBD1 (5 bases). CDR3 length equals 13 residues. The ends were cut back, 2 bases at V and 7 bases at J, with 9 bases in the middle. CDR1 and CDR2 (germline): LNHDA, SQIVND (reference sequence). CDR3 amino acids: CASSIFRDQPQHF. The DNA of the CDR3 is TGTGCCAGTAGTATATTCAGGGACCAGCCCCAGCATTTT.

This rearrangement joins TRBV7-9 to TRBJ2-7; perhaps D is TRBD1 or TRBD2 (5 bases each). The germline V gene encodes CDR1 SEHNR and CDR2 FQNEAQ (reference sequence). CDR3 length: 14 amino acids. V dropped 5 bases and J dropped 0 bases, with 11 bases sitting between them. The DNA of the CDR3 is TGTGCCAGCAGCCCGGGACGCCCCTCCTACGAGCAGTACTTC. It encodes CASSPGRPSYEQYF. Full variable domain (remainder filled in from reference TRBV7-9 and TRBJ2-7): DTGVSQNPRHKITKRGQNVTFRCDPISEHNRLYWYRQTLGQGPEFLTYFQNEAQLEKSRLLSDRFSAERPKGSFSTLEIQRTEQGDSAMYLCASSPGRPSYEQYFGPGTRLTVT.

This clone was detected only a few times. The chain couples TRBV6-5 to TRBJ1-1; TRBD1 agrees at 7 bases. CDR1 is MNHEY and CDR2 is SVGAGI in the germline V gene. This CDR3 is 13 amino acids long. Trimming took 8 bases from V and 1 from J; bases not matched to a gene: 4. The CDR3 DNA sequence: TGTGCCAGCTCTGGACAGGCGAACACTGAAGCTTTCTTT. Translating gives CASSGQANTEAFF.

The rearrangement uses TRBV7-9 and TRBJ1-4; the D gene is possibly TRBD1 (5 bases). The CDR3 consists of 13 residues. V was pared by 10 bases and J by 8 bases, with 17 bases between. Germline CDR1 SEHNR, CDR2 FQNEAQ (reference sequence). The CDR3 is CATEGTGREKLFF. The DNA for the CDR3 is TGTGCCACCGAAGGGACCGGCCGGGAAAAACTGTTTTTT.

V is TRBV19 and J is TRBJ1-2, with 8 bases lining up with TRBD1. This CDR3 has 15 amino acids. J lost 6 bases, V lost 3 bases, and 9 bases had no gene match. The germline V gene has CDR1 LNHDA and CDR2 SQIVND (reference sequence). The CDR3 coding sequence is TGTGCCAGTAGTATTCGGGGACAGGCCACGGATGGCTACACCTTC. Translated, it gives CASSIRGQATDGYTF.

This sequence joins TRBV7-3 and TRBJ2-1; D might be TRBD1 or TRBD2, each matching 5 bases. CDR1 is SGHTA and CDR2 is FQGTGA in the germline V gene. This CDR3 comprises 19 residues. V was cut by 1 base and J by 0 bases, with 19 bases left in between. The CDR3 sequence: CASSLIPLDRSPSYNEQFF. The DNA of the CDR3 is TGTGCCAGCAGCTTAATTCCACTAGACAGATCCCCCTCCTACAATGAGCAGTTCTTC.

V gene TRBV5-6 combines with J gene TRBJ2-7; D possibly corresponds to TRBD1 (6 bases). Per germline, CDR1 SGHDT and CDR2 YYEEEE. The germline V and J ends were trimmed by 3 bases and 2 bases, with 12 bases remaining between them. This CDR3 is 14 amino acids long. CDR3 in amino acids: CASSYGQNTYEQYF. The CDR3 DNA follows: TGTGCCAGCAGCTATGGACAGAATACCTACGAGCAGTACTTC. The full variable domain, completed using reference TRBV5-6 and TRBJ2-7, is DAGVTQSPTHLIKTRGQQVTLRCSPKSGHDTVSWYQQALGQGPQFIFQYYEEEERQRGNFPDRFSGHQFPNYSSELNVNALLLGDSALYLCASSYGQNTYEQYFGPGTRLTVT.